A single sample gave rise to the 26 T cell receptor beta chains below, sequenced in a study of human T cells and chemical hapten exposure. Time point here: pre-sensitization, week 0. Treatment indicated: therapeutic diphenylcyclopropenone sensitization with weekly scalp DPC. From the RACE reads, TCRdb called clonotypes with MiXCR, one entry per CDR3 protein. Of some 90,000 distinct CDR3 sequences in the sample, 8.5% were seen once. Sample: whole blood, taken in connection with sensitization to the hapten diphenylcyclopropenone (DPC). Source of these receptors: a man aged 35 to 55 with alopecia areata. Some clones in this sample may be carry-over from other donors' samples.

The J gene is TRBJ2-4, the V gene TRBV5-1; 8 bases line up with TRBD2. The CDR3 sequence is 14 residues long. Germline V lookup: CDR1 SGHRS, CDR2 YFSETQ. V gave up 4 bases and J gave up 8 bases; unmatched junction bases: 8. The CDR3 DNA follows: TGCGCCAGCAGCCGAGCAGCGGGAGCGGACATTCAGTACTTC. This gives the protein CASSRAAGADIQYF.

Ten or more counts support this clonotype. This chain joins TRBV6-1 and TRBJ1-1; 8 nucleotides line up with TRBD1. There are 13 residues in the CDR3. Germline-derived CDR1 and CDR2 are MNHNS and SASEGT. After removal of 11 bases from V and 2 bases from J, the junction contained 7 bases not matched to a gene. This CDR3 reads CAGRTGSNTEAFF. The CDR3 nucleotides read TGTGCCGGTAGGACAGGGTCCAACACTGAAGCTTTCTTT.

As to this clonotype: This sequence may be a read error, since a much larger clone differs from it by one base. The chain carries TRBV20-1 and TRBJ2-2; TRBD2 agrees at 10 bases. This CDR3 is built from 17 residues. V lost 1 base and J lost 10; bases outside the gene matches: 15. Germline V lookup: CDR1 DFQATT, CDR2 SNEGSKA (reference sequence). The CDR3 is CSARGFPASGSAAELFF. The DNA of the CDR3 is TGCAGTGCTAGAGGATTCCCAGCTAGCGGGAGTGCCGCGGAGCTGTTTTTT.

The rearrangement uses TRBV11-2 and TRBJ2-1; 8 bases map to TRBD1. Trimming cost V 3 bases and J 7 bases; bases outside gene matches: 5. The CDR3 covers 14 residues. Germline loops: CDR1 SGHAT, CDR2 FQNNGV. The chain's CDR3 is CASSFKRQGNEQFF. CDR3 nucleotide sequence: TGTGCCAGCAGCTTCAAACGACAGGGGAATGAGCAGTTCTTC.

This clonotype was observed a handful of times. V and J are TRBV6-1 and TRBJ1-5, with D possibly being TRBD1 (6 bases). Per the germline V gene, CDR1 is MNHNS and CDR2 is SASEGT. The CDR3 contains 15 residues. Trimming took 0 bases from V and 4 from J, leaving 10 bases between them. As DNA, the CDR3 is TGTGCCAGCAGTGAAGCGCTTAGGGGGAATCAGCCCCAGCATTTT. Residues: CASSEALRGNQPQHF.

There are a few counts of this clonotype. The V call is TRBV12-3 or TRBV12-4, the J call TRBJ2-6; TRBD2 matches 9 bases. The CDR3 spans 17 residues. J was trimmed by 3 bases and V by 2 bases; bases with no gene match: 5. CDR3 sequence (DNA): TGTGCCAGCAGTTTATCAGCGGGAGGCGGTGGGGCCAACGTCCTGACTTTC. Amino acids: CASSLSAGGGGANVLTF.

This chain joins TRBV6-2 or TRBV6-3 and TRBJ2-5; D is tentatively TRBD1 or TRBD2 (6 bases each). Germline-derived CDR1 and CDR2 are MNHEY and SVGEGT. This CDR3 is 14 amino acids long. Trimming removed 2 bases at V and 12 bases at J, with 19 bases between. CDR3 DNA sequence: TGTGCCAGCAGTTACCGGGGGCAGGGCCCGCTAAAGTACTTC. Its translation: CASSYRGQGPLKYF.

This clonotype was recorded a few times. V usage is TRBV7-3 and J usage is TRBJ2-7; unclear D gene. Trimming removed 3 bases at V and 3 bases at J, with 6 bases between. The CDR3 is 12 amino acids. CDR1 SGHTA and CDR2 FQGTGA come from the germline V gene. The CDR3 DNA reads TGTGCCAGCAGCTTCACACGCTACGAGCAGTACTTC. Encoded protein: CASSFTRYEQYF.

The table lists this clonotype with many counts. The gene calls are TRBV6-4 and TRBJ2-2; TRBD1 agrees at 10 bases. Germline V gives CDR1 MRHNA, CDR2 SNTAGT. The CDR3 consists of 16 residues. J gave up 4 bases and V 2 bases, and 4 bases lay outside the gene matches. The DNA of the CDR3 is TGTGCCAGCAGTGACCGGACAGGGGGTAGCACCGGGGAGCTGTTTTTT. This translates into CASSDRTGGSTGELFF.

This clonotype occurred a few times. The CDR3 DNA reads as TGTGCCAGCAGCCCGCTCCTGGCCTACGAGCAGTACTTC. Its protein product is CASSPLLAYEQYF. The V and J genes are TRBV4-2 and TRBJ2-7; the D is unclear. Deletions cut 4 bases from V and 2 bases from J, with 9 bases between. This CDR3 contains 13 residues. The germline CDR1 and CDR2 sequences are LGHNA and YNFKEQ.

V and J are TRBV7-9 and TRBJ1-1; D is undetermined. The length of the CDR3 is 14 residues. Germline V gene data show CDR1 as SEHNR and CDR2 as FQNEAQ (reference sequence). The V end lost 4 bases, the J end lost 3 bases, and 12 bases lay between the germline ends. CDR3 sequence reads: CASSSPSGDTEAFF. The DNA for the CDR3 is TGTGCCAGCAGCTCCCCCTCTGGAGACACTGAAGCTTTCTTT. Full variable domain (remainder filled in from reference TRBV7-9 and TRBJ1-1): DTGVSQNPRHKITKRGQNVTFRCDPISEHNRLYWYRQTLGQGPEFLTYFQNEAQLEKSRLLSDRFSAERPKGSFSTLEIQRTEQGDSAMYLCASSSPSGDTEAFFGQGTRLTVV.

Many counts were recorded for this clonotype. The chain combines TRBV6-2 or TRBV6-3 with TRBJ1-3; D is possibly TRBD1 (6 bases). This CDR3 region has 15 residues. The ends were cut back, 6 bases at V and 5 bases at J, with 17 bases in the middle. Germline assignment: CDR1 MNHEY and CDR2 SVGEGT. In DNA, the CDR3 is TGTGCCAGCAGCTCTTCCGGGACAACTAGAAACACCATATATTTT. Protein: CASSSSGTTRNTIYF.

This clonotype has a handful of counts. J is TRBJ2-1 and V is TRBV28, with 7 bases that match TRBD1. Germline V gene sequence: CDR1 MDHEN, CDR2 SYDVKM. V shed 5 bases, J shed 4 bases, and the junction held 8 bases outside the gene matches. The CDR3 has 15 residues. The CDR3 protein is CASSSAQGVYNEQFF. The CDR3 nucleotides are TGTGCCAGCAGTAGCGCGCAGGGGGTTTACAATGAGCAGTTCTTC.

The chain joins TRBV20-1 to TRBJ2-3; no clear D. Germline V lookup: CDR1 DFQATT, CDR2 SNEGSKA (reference sequence). With 5 bases removed from V and 2 bases from J, the gap between germline ends came to 11 bases. This CDR3 is 13 amino acids long. DNA for the CDR3: TGCAGTGCTGGTTCTCTTAACACAGATACGCAGTATTTT. Its translation: CSAGSLNTDTQYF.

This clonotype was counted ten times or more. V is TRBV12-3 or TRBV12-4 and J is TRBJ2-3, with 7 nucleotides matching TRBD2. The CDR3 is 17 residues long. V lost 5 bases, J lost 0 bases, and 11 bases stayed unmatched. The CDR3 is CASSMYRLAPSTDTQYF. The CDR3 nucleotides are TGTGCCAGCAGTATGTACCGACTAGCACCTAGCACAGATACGCAGTATTTT.

This clonotype was seen more than once but under ten times. The chain uses TRBV12-3 or TRBV12-4 and TRBJ2-5, with 10 bases aligning to TRBD2. V gave up 1 base and J gave up 5 bases; unmatched junction bases: 7. The CDR3 covers 16 residues. CDR3 sequence reads: CASSLGAGGPQETQYF. The CDR3 coding sequence is TGTGCCAGCAGTTTAGGAGCGGGAGGGCCCCAGGAGACCCAGTACTTC.

At least ten counts were recorded for this clonotype. This chain uses TRBV7-2 with TRBJ2-1; the match to TRBD1 covers 7 bases. The junction had 7 bases not matched to a gene; V was cut back by 3 bases and J by 5 bases. Germline-derived CDR1 and CDR2 are SGHTA and FQGNSA. The CDR3 runs 15 residues. This chain's CDR3 is CASSLKTGKNNEQFF. As DNA, the CDR3 is TGTGCCAGCAGCTTGAAGACAGGGAAGAACAATGAGCAGTTCTTC. The whole variable domain, filled in from reference TRBV7-2 and TRBJ2-1, reads GAGVSQSPSNKVTEKGKDVELRCDPISGHTALYWYRQSLGQGLEFLIYFQGNSAPDKSGLPSDRFSAERTGGSVSTLTIQRTQQEDSAVYLCASSLKTGKNNEQFFGPGTRLTVL.

This clonotype has just a few counts. CDR3 sequence reads: CASSQDTVQETQYF. CDR3 sequence (DNA): TGTGCCAGCAGCCAAGATACCGTGCAAGAGACCCAGTACTTC. The chain recombines TRBV3-1 with TRBJ2-5; D is undetermined. The germline V and J ends were trimmed by 0 bases and 2 bases, with 7 bases remaining between them. This CDR3 contains 14 residues. Germline loops: CDR1 LGHDT, CDR2 YNNKEL (reference sequence).

The chain joins TRBV28 to TRBJ2-7; 7 bases align to TRBD1. The length of the CDR3 is 15 residues. Per the germline V gene, CDR1 is MDHEN and CDR2 is SYDVKM. The ends lost 6 bases at V and 1 base at J; junction bases unmatched: 9. CDR3 coding DNA: TGTGCCAGCAGGCCGGCGGACAGGCTTTCCTACGAGCAGTACGTC. Residues: CASRPADRLSYEQYV.

This clonotype appeared a few times. This chain uses TRBV6-2 or TRBV6-3 with TRBJ2-2, with D perhaps TRBD1 or TRBD2 (5 bases each). This CDR3 has 17 residues. Deletions cut 0 bases from V and 2 bases from J, with 13 bases between. CDR1 and CDR2 from the germline V gene are MNHEY and SVGEGT. The CDR3 bases are TGTGCCAGCAGTTACTCTACCGGGACCATTAACACCGGGGAGCTGTTTTTT. Translating it yields CASSYSTGTINTGELFF.

This clonotype was counted ten times or more. The CDR3 loop is CASSRGQGRVGEQYV. The CDR3 nucleotides read TGTGCCAGCAGCCGGGGACAGGGGAGAGTGGGCGAGCAGTACGTC. The gene calls are TRBV7-8 and TRBJ2-7; the match to TRBD1 covers 10 bases. CDR1 is SGHVS and CDR2 is FQNEAQ in the germline V gene. The ends lost 5 bases at V and 6 bases at J; junction bases unmatched: 10. The CDR3 runs to 15 residues.

This clonotype is a singleton in its sample. The genes are TRBV7-6 and TRBJ2-3; D could derive from TRBD1 or TRBD2 (5 bases each). Deletions cut 5 bases from V and 4 bases from J, with 19 bases between. In germline, CDR1 is SGHVS, CDR2 FNYEAQ. The CDR3 has 16 amino acids. DNA of the CDR3: TGTGCCAGCAGCCACCCAGAGCGACGGGGACCAGATACGCAGTATTTT. Encoded protein: CASSHPERRGPDTQYF. Variable domain in full (rest from reference TRBV7-6 and TRBJ2-3): GAGVSQSPRYKVTKRGQDVALRCDPISGHVSLYWYRQALGQGPEFLTYFNYEAQQDKSGLPNDRFSAERPEGSISTLTIQRTEQRDSAMYRCASSHPERRGPDTQYFGPGTRLTVL.

This clonotype was counted only a few times. CDR3 protein: CASDGGTDTQYF. For the CDR3, the DNA is TGTGCCAGCGACGGGGGCACAGATACGCAGTATTTT. The chain links TRBV3-1 to TRBJ2-3; maybe TRBD2 (5 bases). The CDR3 is 12 residues long. Per the germline V gene, CDR1 is LGHDT and CDR2 is YNNKEL (reference sequence). V lost 8 bases, J lost 1 base, and 7 bases lay in between.

In this sample, this clonotype turned up a few times. The J gene is TRBJ2-4, the V gene TRBV6-2 or TRBV6-3; perhaps TRBD2 as D (7 bases). Per the germline V gene, CDR1 is MNHEY and CDR2 is SVGEGT. Trimming shortened V by 8 bases and J by 8 bases, and 28 bases separated the two germline ends. This CDR3 comprises 17 residues. The CDR3 region has the DNA TGTGCCAGCGTACCCTCCAGGGGAGGGGGGAGATCCGACATTCAGTACTTC. Its translation: CASVPSRGGGRSDIQYF.

The chain couples TRBV12-3 or TRBV12-4 to TRBJ2-3; D assignment may be TRBD1 or TRBD2 (5 bases each). The CDR3 spans 14 residues. V shed 3 bases and J shed 6 bases, with 13 bases lying between them. The CDR3 region has the DNA TGTGCCAGCAGTTTCGGGACCCACGACGATACGCAGTATTTT. It yields the protein CASSFGTHDDTQYF.

A few counts support this clonotype. This chain uses TRBV5-1 with TRBJ2-2, with 9 bases that match TRBD1. The germline V gene has CDR1 SGHRS and CDR2 YFSETQ. The CDR3 is 15 amino acids. Unmatched junction bases numbered 1, after V lost 3 bases and J lost 1 base. The CDR3 coding sequence is TGCGCCAGCAGCTCGGACAGGGGGAACACCGGGGAGCTGTTTTTT. This encodes CASSSDRGNTGELFF.